The 25 T cell receptor beta chains given below trace back to one sample, sequenced in a study of T cell responses to AZD1222 COVID-19 vaccine. TCRdb's table, derived via immunoSEQ multiplex PCR, lists solely in-frame clones and lacks some. The sample consists of approximately 82,000 clones, 90% of them appearing once. The sequencing used peripheral blood, collected on day 0 of AZD1222 vaccination. Source of these receptors: an adult in good health.

This chain joins TRBV7-8 and TRBJ2-7, with D perhaps matching TRBD1 (5 bases). The CDR3 extends over 15 amino acids. From germline, CDR1 is SGHVS and CDR2 FQNEAQ. Trimming removed 1 base from V and 0 bases from J, with 10 bases in between. CDR3 sequence (DNA): TGTGCCAGCAGCTTAGTGCAGGGCAGCTCCTACGAGCAGTACTTC. Its protein product is CASSLVQGSSYEQYF.

The rearrangement links TRBV1 to TRBJ2-6; the D call in the table, TRBD1, was not verified against the DNA. TRBV1 is listed as a pseudogene. This CDR3 has 18 residues. CDR3 sequence: CTSSPDPGHQSGANVLTF. DNA for the CDR3: TGCACCAGCAGCCCCGACCCGGGACACCAATCTGGGGCCAACGTCCTGACTTTC.

V is TRBV30 and J is TRBJ2-7; D might be TRBD1 (6 bases). V gave up 5 bases and J gave up 5 bases, with 13 bases separating them. This CDR3 is 12 amino acids long. Germline lookup yields CDR1 GTSNPN and CDR2 SVGIG (reference sequence). The CDR3 DNA reads TGTGCCTGGGGCCTTGGGGGCCACGAGCAGTACTTC. The encoded protein is CAWGLGGHEQYF.

The gene calls are TRBV19 and TRBJ1-1, with D perhaps TRBD1 (5 bases). Trimming took off 2 bases at V and 0 bases at J, with 7 bases between the two ends. The germline V gene encodes CDR1 LNHDA and CDR2 SQIVND (reference sequence). This CDR3 is 14 amino acids long. CDR3 DNA: TGTGCCAGTAGTATACAGGGTATGAACACTGAAGCTTTCTTT. It translates to CASSIQGMNTEAFF.

CDR3 region: CASTRGLGVYGYTF. CDR3 sequence (DNA): TGTGCCAGTACGAGGGGGCTGGGGGTTTATGGCTACACCTTC. The V and J genes are TRBV19 and TRBJ1-2, with 7 bases fitting TRBD1. V lost 7 bases and J lost 5; bases outside the gene matches: 10. There are 14 residues in the CDR3. Germline lookup yields CDR1 LNHDA and CDR2 SQIVND (reference sequence).

This chain links TRBV28 with TRBJ2-7; perhaps TRBD2 as D (7 bases). The V end lost 3 bases, the J end lost 6 bases, and 21 bases lay between the germline ends. The CDR3 loop spans 16 amino acids. Germline V gene lookup returns CDR1 MDHEN and CDR2 SYDVKM. The CDR3 coding sequence is TGTGCCAGCAGTTTCCCCCAAGGGGGAGGGGGTTCCGAGCAGTACTTC. It translates to CASSFPQGGGGSEQYF.

The chain combines TRBV28 with TRBJ1-1, with D unresolved. CDR1 MDHEN and CDR2 SYDVKM come from the germline V gene. CDR3 length equals 13 residues. The V end lost 4 bases, the J end lost 2 bases, and 8 bases lay between the germline ends. In DNA form, the CDR3 reads TGTGCCAGCAGTTGGACCGGCAACACTGAAGCTTTCTTT. It is translated as CASSWTGNTEAFF.

V usage is TRBV6-5 and J usage is TRBJ2-7; 9 nucleotides align to TRBD1. Germline loops: CDR1 MNHEY, CDR2 SVGAGI. The ends lost 10 bases at V and 6 bases at J; junction bases unmatched: 13. This CDR3 is built from 14 residues. The CDR3 nucleotides are TGTGCCACCCGGGGAGGACAGGGGCTCCCCGAGCAGTACTTC. It encodes CATRGGQGLPEQYF.

The chain employs TRBV28 and TRBJ1-2; 8 nucleotides agree with TRBD1. The CDR3 spans 16 residues. The junction had 11 bases not matched to a gene; V was cut back by 2 bases and J by 6 bases. The germline V gene has CDR1 MDHEN and CDR2 SYDVKM. The CDR3 DNA is TGTGCCAGCAGTTTACCGGGGACAGGATTGATAAATGGCTACACCTTC. Amino acids: CASSLPGTGLINGYTF.

This sequence joins TRBV7-2 and TRBJ2-2; tentatively, D is TRBD1 (8 bases). This CDR3 is built from 16 residues. Trimming cost V 7 bases and J 4 bases, with 19 bases left between them. The germline V gene encodes CDR1 SGHTA and CDR2 FQGNSA. DNA of the CDR3: TGTGCCAGCATCCTTAGGACAGGGAGGGGCACCGGGGAGCTGTTTTTT. Translation: CASILRTGRGTGELFF.

The chain has TRBV2 and TRBJ2-5, with 15 nucleotides matching TRBD2. CDR3 size: 17 residues. V lost 6 bases and J lost 5; bases outside the gene matches: 10. Per the germline V gene, CDR1 is SNHLY and CDR2 is FYNNEI. Here the CDR3 DNA reads TGTGCCAGCAGGGCCAGGACTAGCGGGGGGGCAGGGGAGACCCAGTACTTC. This gives the protein CASRARTSGGAGETQYF.

In its sample, this clone was seen a few times. The V and J genes are TRBV18 and TRBJ1-1; 8 nucleotides align to TRBD1. CDR3 length equals 14 residues. CDR1 is KGHSH, CDR2 LQKENI, per germline. V was pared by 3 bases and J by 10 bases, with 10 bases of the junction left unmatched. The CDR3 region is CASSPSDRGSAAFF. The CDR3 nucleotides read TGTGCCAGCTCACCTAGTGACAGGGGTTCGGCAGCTTTCTTT.

This chain connects TRBV28 to TRBJ2-7, with TRBD1 matching 7 bases. CDR1 and CDR2 from the germline V gene are MDHEN and SYDVKM. The CDR3 is 16 amino acids. V was clipped by 5 bases and J by 0 bases; unmatched bases: 10. CDR3 bases: TGTGCCAGCAGTGAACCGTACAGGGGCGTCTCCTACGAGCAGTACTTC. Translated, it gives CASSEPYRGVSYEQYF.

The chain is built from TRBV28 and TRBJ2-7, with a weak D call TRBD2 (6 bases). From germline, CDR1 is MDHEN and CDR2 SYDVKM. This CDR3 region has 15 residues. V lost 3 bases and J lost 6, with 18 bases in between. The CDR3 bases are TGTGCCAGCAGTTTCCCGGGGGTTCGTCCCCTCGAGCAGTACTTC. It translates to CASSFPGVRPLEQYF.

V is TRBV4-2 and J is TRBJ1-1, with D perhaps TRBD1 (5 bases). Germline assignment: CDR1 LGHNA and CDR2 YNFKEQ. Between the trimmed V and J ends, which lost 4 bases and 7 bases, there was a span of 19 bases. The CDR3 consists of 15 residues. CDR3 nucleotide sequence: TGTGCCAGCAGCCCAAGCAGGGACTACTTATATGAAGCTTTCTTT. It yields the protein CASSPSRDYLYEAFF.

The V call is TRBV5-1, the J call TRBJ2-1; 8 nucleotides align to TRBD2. The CDR3 totals 15 residues. Germline V gene data show CDR1 as SGHRS and CDR2 as YFSETQ. The trim removed 2 bases at V and 8 bases at J, leaving 9 bases unmatched. CDR3 DNA: TGCGCCAGCAGCTTTGGACTAGCCTCCGGGGATGAGCAGTTCTTC. This codes for CASSFGLASGDEQFF.

The chain carries TRBV6-2 or TRBV6-3 and TRBJ2-1, with a weak D call TRBD1 (6 bases). This CDR3 has 18 residues. Germline V gene lookup returns CDR1 MNHEY and CDR2 SVGEGT. V lost 0 bases and J 7 bases, leaving 22 bases between the germline ends. In DNA form, the CDR3 reads TGTGCCAGCAGTTACTCTTTACAGGGTGGGACACACAGTAATGAGCAGTTCTTC. Amino acids: CASSYSLQGGTHSNEQFF.

V and J are TRBV7-6 and TRBJ2-3, with 10 positions matching TRBD2. The CDR3 consists of 16 residues. Unmatched junction bases numbered 6, after V lost 4 bases and J lost 2 bases. Germline V gene sequence: CDR1 SGHVS, CDR2 FNYEAQ. The CDR3 loop reads CASSSLAGGLTDTQYF. In DNA form, the CDR3 reads TGTGCCAGCAGCTCGTTAGCGGGGGGTCTCACAGATACGCAGTATTTT.

The genes are TRBV18 and TRBJ2-3; D perhaps matches TRBD1 (6 bases). This CDR3 has 17 residues. Germline V lookup: CDR1 KGHSH, CDR2 LQKENI. Trimming took 6 bases from V and 2 from J, leaving 21 bases between them. This CDR3 is CASSPQGSSLYTDTQYF. The CDR3 DNA sequence: TGTGCCAGCTCTCCCCAGGGGAGTTCTCTCTACACAGATACGCAGTATTTT. The variable domain in full, completed from reference TRBV18 and TRBJ2-3, reads NAGVMQNPRHLVRRRGQEARLRCSPMKGHSHVYWYRQLPEEGLKFMVYLQKENIIDESGMPKERFSAEFPKEGPSILRIQQVVRGDSAAYFCASSPQGSSLYTDTQYFGPGTRLTVL.

This chain connects TRBV18 to TRBJ1-1; D perhaps matches TRBD1 (5 bases). Germline V gene data show CDR1 as KGHSH and CDR2 as LQKENI. This CDR3 spans 15 amino acids. Deletions cut 0 bases from V and 4 bases from J, with 12 bases between. The chain's CDR3 is CASSPPGGVGTEAFF. CDR3 in DNA: TGTGCCAGCTCACCACCGGGAGGGGTAGGCACTGAAGCTTTCTTT.

This chain uses TRBV6-2 or TRBV6-3 with TRBJ1-5; D unresolved. The CDR3 is made up of 14 amino acids. CDR1 MNHEY and CDR2 SVGEGT come from the germline V gene. Trimming took 2 bases from V and 1 from J, leaving 6 bases between them. Here the CDR3 DNA reads TGTGCCAGCAGTTACATTTTAAGCAATCAGCCCCAGCATTTT. Translation gives CASSYILSNQPQHF.

The chain combines TRBV5-4 with TRBJ2-1; no clear D. CDR1 and CDR2 (germline): SGHNT, YYREEE (reference sequence). The CDR3 consists of 11 residues. V lost 4 bases to trimming and J lost 4 bases, with 3 bases between them. CDR3 in amino acids: CASSNYNEQFF. For the CDR3, the DNA is TGTGCCAGCAGCAATTACAATGAGCAGTTCTTC. Together with reference TRBV5-4 and TRBJ2-1, the CDR3 gives the full variable domain: ETGVTQSPTHLIKTRGQQVTLRCSSQSGHNTVSWYQQALGQGPQFIFQYYREEENGRGNFPPRFSGLQFPNYSSELNVNALELDDSALYLCASSNYNEQFFGPGTRLTVL.

The V call is TRBV24-1, the J call TRBJ2-3, with a tentative D call TRBD2 (6 bases). The CDR3 is 17 amino acids. V lost 4 bases to trimming and J lost 0 bases, with 16 bases between them. Germline CDR1 and CDR2: KGHDR and SFDVKD. The CDR3 sequence is CATSEATRPTSTDTQYF. DNA for the CDR3: TGTGCCACCAGTGAGGCGACTAGGCCAACTAGCACAGATACGCAGTATTTT.

The chain recombines TRBV4-1 with TRBJ2-2; maybe TRBD1 (7 bases). CDR3 length: 17 residues. The germline V and J ends were trimmed by 4 bases and 5 bases, with 20 bases remaining between them. Germline CDR1 and CDR2: MGHRA and YSYEKL. The CDR3, as DNA: TGCGCCAGCAGCCTTCTCGGGAGACAGGGACGGACCGGGGAGCTGTTTTTT. It is translated as CASSLLGRQGRTGELFF.

The chain couples TRBV20-1 to TRBJ2-1, with TRBD2 matching over 7 bases. Germline lookup yields CDR1 DFQATT and CDR2 SNEGSKA (reference sequence). V was pared by 3 bases and J by 2 bases, with 10 bases of the junction left unmatched. The CDR3 extends over 16 amino acids. CDR3 nucleotide sequence: TGCAGTGCTAGTCCGACTAGGGCGGGGGCCTACAATGAGCAGTTCTTC. Translated, it gives CSASPTRAGAYNEQFF.